This T cell receptor beta chain was sequenced for a study of T cells in tumors after PD-1 blockade. The CDR3 totals 14 residues. Germline V gene lookup returns CDR1 MNHEY and CDR2 SVGAGI. About this clone: A junction end diverges from the germline sequence, so it may reflect a read error.

Sequencing used immunoSEQ multiplex PCR; TCRdb keeps in-frame clones, though not all of them. The sample shows 45,000 to 60,000 clones, more than 60% of them seen only once. This sequence originates from a human donor with advanced basal cell or squamous cell carcinoma (not recorded which). The material was PBMCs, obtained before anti-PD-1 therapy. The rearrangement uses TRBV6-5 and TRBJ2-3, with TRBD2 as a possible D gene (5 bases). CDR3 DNA: TGTACCAGCACTTTATCCGCGGGTGGGGATACGCAGTATTTT. Its translation: CTSTLSAGGDTQYF.